This TCR beta chain was sequenced during a study of T cell responses to AZD1222 COVID-19 vaccine (dated by TCRdb to the early 2020s). Regarding the research as a whole: A total of more than 230 trial participants underwent TCR sequencing, of whom approximately 200 had received two doses of AZD1222 and 26 had received two doses of the MenACWY control vaccine. Trial participants were enrolled by age into subgroups of 18-55, 56-69 and 70-plus years, and around 150, 28 and 57 TCR-sequenced participants, respectively, were included in these subgroups. Broad study findings and their caveats: Because no samples from the day 14 peak response were available, repertoires could be characterized only after the peak T cell response. In the small 56-69-year group, the increase in depth fell short of significance, most likely because of low power. Most participants were white British and females outnumbered males, and the authors suggested that clonal diversity may have been underestimated. Conclusions about previously exposed vaccinees are limited because only a handful of AZD1222 recipients were SARS-CoV-2 seropositive at baseline. A significant rise in spike-specific TCR breadth and depth was observed after two AZD1222 doses relative to day 0 and relative to MenACWY recipients. Vaccine-associated CD4 TCRs spanned the whole spike protein, with dominant responses in regions 160-218 and 743-854. Reportedly, almost half of the unique spike-specific TCRs recognized epitopes lying outside the regions that are mutated in the B.1.351 and B.1.1.7 variants.

The CDR3 regions of human TCRbeta chains were analyzed by immunosequencing. The paper's processing steps were these. Repertoire TCRs were matched against a reference library of SARS-CoV-2-specific TCRs generated with the MIRA antigen-specificity platform. Breadth meant the fraction of unique TCRs that were SARS-CoV-2-associated, whereas depth meant the fraction of total T cells that were SARS-CoV-2-associated. Using the MIRA data, every spike-specific TCR was mapped to the spike region that the TCR reacted to and assigned to either a CD4 or a CD8 class. Log10-transformed breadth and depth values were compared by one-way ANOVA with Sidak's multiple comparisons tests. TCRdb obtained this table from immuneACCESS and retained in-frame rearrangements with V and J assigned. These tables miss some clones; where compared with another copy, unresolved V genes account for less than half of the shortfall, and the remainder is unexplained. The V and J calls and clone size come from that table; D and trimming were worked out from the DNA. The sample table holds more than 95,000 clones, of which about 90% were seen once. Jointly, the top ten make up about 4.5% of the sample.

Measured from the cysteine to the phenylalanine, the CDR3 is 14 residues long. Just the 42-base CDR3 DNA is kept, in frame starting at base 1. CDR1 and CDR2 are read off the germline V gene as KGHDR and SFDVKD. The germline ends are 12 bases apart after V is trimmed by 4 bases and J by 3 bases. The sample's time point, from its label and the paper: baseline before first vaccination. In the paper's terms, the treatment or condition label means: meningococcal conjugate vaccine given as trial control. Vaccinee samples were obtained from the UK trials COV001 and COV002, which included a single-blind randomized controlled phase 2/3 trial of AZD1222 (ChAdOx1 nCoV-19) in healthy adults. For TCRbeta chain sequencing, PBMC samples from trial participants were taken at day 0 and at day 28 after the second dose. A remark on this clone: Its target antigen remains unknown. Nothing much larger sits one base from this clone, and base qualities are not available.

The sequences come from peripheral blood, collected on day 0 of MenACWY control vaccination. The rearranged chain carries TRBV24-1 and TRBJ2-7; TRBD1 is possibly the D segment (6 matching bases). This TCR came from an adult in good health. The nucleotide sequence is TGTGCCACCAGTGAAGCCGGGACAAACTACGAGCAGTACTTC. Translated, it gives CATSEAGTNYEQYF.